One sample yielded the 18 T cell receptor beta chains listed below, sequenced in a study of T cells in Graves' hyperthyroidism and ophthalmopathy. Template material for amplifying TCR beta CDR3 regions consisted of RNA transcripts. A first-round RT-PCR of the TCR CDR3 used the HTBI primer set. TCRdb reprocessed the multiplex PCR reads via MiXCR and lists one record per CDR3 protein. The table records 450,000 to 500,000 distinct CDR3 sequences, approximately 23% of them present only once. The material sequenced was blood. These receptors were collected from a woman in her seventies with Graves' ophthalmopathy.

This clonotype was recorded a few times. V gene TRBV24-1 combines with J gene TRBJ1-2; D not certain. The CDR3 has 14 amino acids. The V and J ends lost 4 bases and 4 bases respectively, with 12 bases between them. Germline assignment: CDR1 KGHDR and CDR2 SFDVKD. CDR3 nucleotides: TGTGCCACCAGTGACAGATCCTCTCGCTATGGCTACACCTTC. As protein: CATSDRSSRYGYTF.

This clonotype was seen many times. The chain uses TRBV2 and TRBJ1-2; D unclear. V was shortened by 6 bases and J by 6 bases, with 14 bases between the two germline ends. The CDR3 runs 13 residues. Germline V gene lookup returns CDR1 SNHLY and CDR2 FYNNEI. The CDR3 loop is CASRAGQADGYTF. In DNA form, the CDR3 reads TGTGCCAGCAGAGCCGGGCAGGCTGATGGCTACACCTTC.

This chain uses TRBV6-5 with TRBJ2-3; no clear D. Trimming cost V 1 base and J 1 base, with 9 bases left between them. Germline lookup yields CDR1 MNHEY and CDR2 SVGAGI. This CDR3 is built from 15 residues. CDR3 in DNA: TGTGCCAGCAGTTACTTTTACCTTTGCACAGATACGCAGTATTTT. As protein: CASSYFYLCTDTQYF.

This clonotype was recorded once. The rearrangement joins TRBV29-1 to TRBJ1-3; D gene ambiguous. This CDR3 has 13 amino acids. CDR1 and CDR2 (germline): SQVTM, ANQGSEA. V shed 6 bases and J shed 0 bases, with 9 bases lying between them. The CDR3 region has the DNA TGCAGCGTAGTTCAGAGCTCTGGAAACACCATATATTTT. Protein product: CSVVQSSGNTIYF.

The chain recombines TRBV15 with TRBJ2-7; possible D gene TRBD1, 6 bases. V lost 1 base and J lost 6, with 10 bases in between. Germline lookup yields CDR1 LNHNV and CDR2 YYDKDF (reference sequence). This CDR3 comprises 13 residues. This CDR3 reads CATSRAQGFEQYF. Written as DNA, the CDR3 is TGTGCCACCAGCAGAGCGCAGGGGTTCGAGCAGTACTTC.

V and J are TRBV4-1 and TRBJ1-5; 9 nucleotides match TRBD1. The length of the CDR3 is 16 residues. The J segment lost 4 bases and the V segment lost 1 base, leaving 5 bases of the junction unmatched. CDR1 MGHRA and CDR2 YSYEKL come from the germline V gene. The CDR3 sequence: CASSQGDRDPNQPQHF. The CDR3 region has the DNA TGCGCCAGCAGCCAAGGGGACAGGGACCCAAATCAGCCCCAGCATTTT.

The chain is built from TRBV24-1 and TRBJ1-5; no clear D. Germline V gene sequence: CDR1 KGHDR, CDR2 SFDVKD. This CDR3 has 17 amino acids. V was shortened by 9 bases and J by 0 bases, with 20 bases between the two germline ends. The CDR3 reads CATSASRILNSNQPQHF. The CDR3 bases are TGTGCCACCTCGGCGTCACGTATACTAAATAGCAATCAGCCCCAGCATTTT.

The CDR3 DNA is TGTGCCAGCAGCGGATGGACAGGTCCTCTCGCTGTAGCCAAAAACATTCAGTACTTC. It encodes CASSGWTGPLAVAKNIQYF. The V call is TRBV5-6, the J call TRBJ2-4; 7 nucleotides line up with TRBD1. The junction had 16 bases not matched to a gene; V was cut back by 4 bases and J by 0 bases. Germline CDR1 and CDR2: SGHDT and YYEEEE. This CDR3 region has 19 residues.

This sequence joins TRBV3-1 and TRBJ2-7; 8 bases agree with TRBD1. Germline trimming cut 0 bases from V and 3 bases from J; bases unmatched to any gene: 4. The CDR3 has 15 amino acids. Germline lookup yields CDR1 LGHDT and CDR2 YNNKEL (reference sequence). The DNA of the CDR3 is TGTGCCAGCAGCCAAGATATAACAGGGGGCTACGAGCAGTACTTC. Translating it yields CASSQDITGGYEQYF.

J is TRBJ1-2 and V is TRBV20-1, with a tentative D call TRBD1 (6 bases). V lost 2 bases and J 2 bases, leaving 15 bases between the germline ends. The CDR3 runs to 15 residues. CDR1 DFQATT and CDR2 SNEGSKA come from the germline V gene (reference sequence). CDR3 amino acids: CSARKGTMTNYGYTF. Written as DNA, the CDR3 is TGCAGTGCTAGAAAAGGGACAATGACGAACTATGGCTACACCTTC.

This rearrangement joins TRBV5-1 to TRBJ2-7; maybe TRBD1 (6 bases). Trimming removed 0 bases from V and 0 bases from J, with 13 bases in between. CDR3 length: 16 amino acids. Germline CDR1 and CDR2: SGHRS and YFSETQ. The CDR3 nucleotides are TGCGCCAGCAGCTTGGTTACAGGGCGGTCCTCCTACGAGCAGTACTTC. Translation: CASSLVTGRSSYEQYF.

The V and J genes are TRBV30 and TRBJ2-2; D could derive from TRBD1 or TRBD2 (6 bases each). Germline V lookup: CDR1 GTSNPN, CDR2 SVGIG (reference sequence). V lost 3 bases, J lost 4 bases, and 12 bases lay in between. The length of the CDR3 is 14 residues. For the CDR3, the DNA is TGTGCCTGGAGGACGGGGGCGTTCACCGGGGAGCTGTTTTTT. Amino acids: CAWRTGAFTGELFF.

Only a few counts were recorded for this clonotype. The genes are TRBV27 and TRBJ1-5; TRBD1 might be the D (5 bases). The CDR3 consists of 16 residues. CDR1 is MNHEY, CDR2 SMNVEV, per germline (reference sequence). The V and J ends lost 6 bases and 0 bases respectively, with 15 bases between them. CDR3 protein: CASSSGGTYSNQPQHF. The CDR3 DNA reads as TGTGCCAGCAGCTCGGGGGGAACTTATAGCAATCAGCCCCAGCATTTT.

This clonotype was seen a few times. This chain uses TRBV4-3 with TRBJ2-2, with unresolved D. V was pared by 0 bases and J by 4 bases, with 9 bases between. This CDR3 region has 15 residues. Germline V gives CDR1 LGHNA, CDR2 YSLEER. The CDR3 bases are TGCGCCAGCAGCCAAGATCTGAGGACCACCGGGGAGCTGTTTTTT. It codes for CASSQDLRTTGELFF.

The gene calls are TRBV10-3 and TRBJ2-7; maybe TRBD1 (5 bases). Trimming cost V 0 bases and J 2 bases, with 11 bases left between them. CDR1 ENHRY and CDR2 SYGVKD come from the germline V gene. The CDR3 length is 15 residues. The CDR3 here is CAISESDTGTYEQYF. In nucleotides, the CDR3 is TGTGCCATCAGTGAGTCGGACACAGGCACCTACGAGCAGTACTTC.

This chain joins TRBV24-1 and TRBJ2-5, with D perhaps being TRBD1 or TRBD2 (5 bases each). CDR3 length: 17 residues. Trimming cost V 2 bases and J 2 bases, with 17 bases left between them. Looked up from germline, CDR1 is KGHDR and CDR2 is SFDVKD. CDR3 sequence (DNA): TGTGCCACCAGTGATTCCACGGAAAGTGGGGGACAAGAGACCCAGTACTTC. Its translation: CATSDSTESGGQETQYF.

This clonotype has just a few counts. The gene calls are TRBV9 and TRBJ2-5; D is undetermined. The V end lost 0 bases, the J end lost 2 bases, and 8 bases lay between the germline ends. The V gene's germline CDR1 is SGDLS and CDR2 YYNGEE. The CDR3 contains 14 residues. The CDR3 sequence: CASSVGNRQETQYF. CDR3 sequence (DNA): TGTGCCAGCAGCGTAGGCAATAGGCAAGAGACCCAGTACTTC.

This clonotype was found a few times. CDR3 loop: CAWSVSGPKAFF. The DNA of the CDR3 is TGTGCCTGGAGTGTATCGGGCCCTAAAGCTTTCTTT. V gene TRBV30 combines with J gene TRBJ1-1; no definite D call. Trimming removed 0 bases from V and 9 bases from J, with 11 bases in between. Germline CDR1 is GTSNPN and CDR2 is SVGIG (reference sequence). This CDR3 region has 12 residues.